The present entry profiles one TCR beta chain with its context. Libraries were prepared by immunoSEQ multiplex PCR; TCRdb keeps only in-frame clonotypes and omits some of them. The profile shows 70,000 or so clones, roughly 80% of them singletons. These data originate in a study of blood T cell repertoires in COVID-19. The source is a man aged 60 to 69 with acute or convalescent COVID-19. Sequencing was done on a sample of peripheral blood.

The CDR3 loop reads CASSESIQGTEAFF. The CDR3 DNA reads TGCGCCAGCAGTGAGTCGATCCAGGGCACTGAAGCTTTCTTT. The chain joins TRBV10-1 to TRBJ1-1; D is possibly TRBD1 (5 bases). This CDR3 has 14 residues. V dropped 0 bases and J dropped 4 bases, with 9 bases sitting between them. Germline CDR1 WNHNN, CDR2 SYGVQD (reference sequence).